This T cell receptor (beta chain) emerged from a study of cytomegalovirus exposure and HLA in healthy donors. The germline CDR1 and CDR2 sequences are SEHNR and FQNEAQ (reference sequence). Trimming cost V 3 bases and J 9 bases; bases outside gene matches: 8. The CDR3 runs to 13 residues. TCRdb keeps only in-frame clones here, not all; method: immunoSEQ multiplex PCR. The sample lists more than 85,000 clones, 80% to 95% occurring once. This clonotype originated in a young woman in good health and CMV-seropositive. The chain has TRBV7-9 and TRBJ2-7; 7 bases are a match to TRBD2. The sequenced sample was PBMCs. The CDR3 region is CASSLLAGEGQYF. The DNA for the CDR3 is TGTGCCAGCAGCTTGCTCGCGGGAGAGGGGCAGTACTTC.